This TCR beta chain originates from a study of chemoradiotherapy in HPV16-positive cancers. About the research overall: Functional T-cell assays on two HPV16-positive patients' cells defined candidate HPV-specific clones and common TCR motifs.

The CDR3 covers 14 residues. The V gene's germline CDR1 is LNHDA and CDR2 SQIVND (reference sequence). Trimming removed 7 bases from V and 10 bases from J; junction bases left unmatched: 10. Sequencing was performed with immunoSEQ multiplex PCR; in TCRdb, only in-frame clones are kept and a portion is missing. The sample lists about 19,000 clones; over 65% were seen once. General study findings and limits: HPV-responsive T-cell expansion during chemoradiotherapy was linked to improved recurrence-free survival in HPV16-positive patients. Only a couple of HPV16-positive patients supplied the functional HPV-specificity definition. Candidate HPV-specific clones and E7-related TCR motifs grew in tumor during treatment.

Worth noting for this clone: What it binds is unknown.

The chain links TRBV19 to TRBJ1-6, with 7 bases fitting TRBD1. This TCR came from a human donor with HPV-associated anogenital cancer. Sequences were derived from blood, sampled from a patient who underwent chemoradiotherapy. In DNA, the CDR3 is TGTGCCAGTAATCAACGGGGGGGACAGTCACCCCTCCACTTT. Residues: CASNQRGGQSPLHF.